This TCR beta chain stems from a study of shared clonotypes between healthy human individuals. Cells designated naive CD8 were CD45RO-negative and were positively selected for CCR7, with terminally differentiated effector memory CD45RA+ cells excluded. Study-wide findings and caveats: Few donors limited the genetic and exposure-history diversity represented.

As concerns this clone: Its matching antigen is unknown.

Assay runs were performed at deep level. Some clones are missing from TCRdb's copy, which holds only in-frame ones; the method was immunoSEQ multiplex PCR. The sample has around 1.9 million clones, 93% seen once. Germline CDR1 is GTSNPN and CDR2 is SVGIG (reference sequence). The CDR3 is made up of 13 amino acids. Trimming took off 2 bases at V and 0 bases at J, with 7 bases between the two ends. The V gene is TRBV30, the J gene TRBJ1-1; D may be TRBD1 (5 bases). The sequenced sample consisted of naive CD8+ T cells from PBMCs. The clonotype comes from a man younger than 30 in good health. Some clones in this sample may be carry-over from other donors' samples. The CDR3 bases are TGTGCCTGGAGTAGGGGTGTGAACACTGAAGCTTTCTTT. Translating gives CAWSRGVNTEAFF.